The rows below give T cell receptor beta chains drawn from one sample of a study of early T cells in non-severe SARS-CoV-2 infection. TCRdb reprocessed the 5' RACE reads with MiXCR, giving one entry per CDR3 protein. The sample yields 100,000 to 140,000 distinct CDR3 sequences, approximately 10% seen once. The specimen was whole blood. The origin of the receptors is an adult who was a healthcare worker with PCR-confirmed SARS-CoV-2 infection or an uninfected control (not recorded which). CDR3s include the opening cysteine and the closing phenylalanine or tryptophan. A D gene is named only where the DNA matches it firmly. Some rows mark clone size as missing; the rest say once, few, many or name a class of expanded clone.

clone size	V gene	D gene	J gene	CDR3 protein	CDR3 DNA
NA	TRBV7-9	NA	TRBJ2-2	CASSLWETELFF	TGTGCCAGCAGCTTATGGGAGACGGAGCTGTTTTTT
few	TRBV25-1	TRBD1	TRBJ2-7	CASRGQAYEQYF	TGTGCCAGCAGAGGACAGGCATACGAGCAGTACTTC
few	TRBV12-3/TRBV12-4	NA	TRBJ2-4	CASSFWESGNIQYF	TGTGCCAGCAGTTTCTGGGAGAGCGGAAACATTCAGTACTTC
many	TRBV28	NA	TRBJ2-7	CASSLGRREQYF	TGTGCCAGCAGTTTGGGACGCAGGGAGCAGTACTTC
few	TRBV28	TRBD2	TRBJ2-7	CASSLGSSGPYEQYF	TGTGCCAGCAGTTTAGGGTCTAGCGGACCCTACGAGCAGTACTTC
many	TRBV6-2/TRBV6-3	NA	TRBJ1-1	CASSRHGVGNTEAFF	TGTGCCAGCAGTAGGCACGGGGTGGGGAACACTGAAGCTTTCTTT
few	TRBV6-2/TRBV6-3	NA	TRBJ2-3	CASSFPMDGDTQYF	TGTGCCAGCAGTTTTCCTATGGACGGGGATACGCAGTATTTT
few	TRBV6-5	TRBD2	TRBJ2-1	CASSGLAGGRDEQFF	TGTGCCAGCAGTGGACTAGCGGGAGGGAGGGATGAGCAGTTCTTC
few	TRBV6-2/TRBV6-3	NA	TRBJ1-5	CASSYSTTSYSNQPQHF	TGTGCCAGCAGTTACTCGACGACTTCCTATAGCAATCAGCCCCAGCATTTT
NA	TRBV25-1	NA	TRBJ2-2	CASSEWGGQPNTGELFF	TGTGCCAGCAGTGAATGGGGGGGGCAGCCCAACACCGGGGAGCTGTTTTTT
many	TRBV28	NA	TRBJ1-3	CASSFRGAILGNTIYF	TGTGCCAGCAGTTTTAGGGGGGCGATCCTTGGAAACACCATATATTTT
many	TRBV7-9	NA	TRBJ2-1	CASSPQGGNYNEQFF	TGTGCCAGCAGCCCCCAGGGGGGAAATTACAATGAGCAGTTCTTC
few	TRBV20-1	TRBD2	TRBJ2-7	CSARELAGDYEQYF	TGCAGTGCCAGGGAACTAGCGGGAGACTACGAGCAGTACTTC
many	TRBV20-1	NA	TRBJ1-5	CSAGGHLGADQPQHF	TGCAGTGCTGGAGGACATCTGGGGGCGGATCAGCCCCAGCATTTT
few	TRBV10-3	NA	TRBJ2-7	CAISGRTGRDEQYF	TGTGCCATCAGTGGTAGGACAGGGAGGGACGAGCAGTACTTC
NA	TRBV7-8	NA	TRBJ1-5	CASSSLGGLGQPQHF	TGTGCCAGCAGCTCCTTAGGTGGATTGGGGCAGCCCCAGCATTTT
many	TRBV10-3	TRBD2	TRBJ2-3	CAISETSGSADTQYF	TGTGCCATCAGTGAGACTAGCGGGAGTGCAGATACGCAGTATTTT
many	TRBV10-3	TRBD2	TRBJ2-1	CAISESEVMSSGLYEQFF	TGTGCCATCAGTGAGTCCGAGGTGATGTCTAGCGGGCTCTATGAGCAGTTCTTC
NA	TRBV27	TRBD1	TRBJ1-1	CASSADRDTKAFF	TGTGCCAGCAGTGCGGACAGGGACACTAAAGCTTTCTTT
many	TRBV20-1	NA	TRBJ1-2	CSAQQGNYGYTF	TGCAGTGCTCAACAGGGCAACTATGGCTACACCTTC
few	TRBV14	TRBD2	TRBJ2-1	CASSRKENLGDYYNEQFF	TGTGCCAGCAGCCGAAAAGAAAACCTCGGGGACTATTACAATGAGCAGTTCTTC
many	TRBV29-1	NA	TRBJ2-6	CSVGGGSGANVLTF	TGCAGCGTTGGTGGGGGTTCTGGGGCCAACGTCCTGACTTTC
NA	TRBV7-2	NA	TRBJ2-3	CASSFQYVGWRTDTQYF	TGTGCCAGCAGCTTCCAATACGTGGGATGGCGCACAGATACGCAGTATTTT
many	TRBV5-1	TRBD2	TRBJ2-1	CASSMGLAAHEQFF	TGCGCCAGCAGCATGGGACTAGCGGCCCATGAGCAGTTCTTC
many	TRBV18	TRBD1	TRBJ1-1	CASSPGTGRDGEAFF	TGTGCCAGCTCACCCGGGACAGGTCGGGATGGTGAAGCTTTCTTT
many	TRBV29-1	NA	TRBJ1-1	CSVSTGTNTEAFF	TGCAGCGTTAGCACAGGGACGAACACTGAAGCTTTCTTT
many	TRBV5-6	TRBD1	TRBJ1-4	CASSFLDRGDEKLFF	TGTGCCAGCAGCTTTTTGGACAGGGGGGATGAAAAACTGTTTTTT
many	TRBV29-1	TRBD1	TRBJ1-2	CSVGEGGQHYGYTF	TGCAGCGTGGGGGAAGGGGGCCAACACTATGGCTACACCTTC
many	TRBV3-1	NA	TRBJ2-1	CASSQDLGDLSYNEQFF	TGTGCCAGCAGCCAAGATCTGGGAGACTTGTCCTACAATGAGCAGTTCTTC